These T cell receptor beta chains were read from a single sample in a study of T cells after yellow fever vaccination. TCRdb itself ran the 5' RACE reads through MiXCR, one entry per CDR3 protein. The sample has 450,000 to 600,000 distinct CDR3 sequences; roughly 13% are singletons. This material consisted of PBMCs, taken on the day of the yellow fever booster vaccination. The origin of the receptors is a man aged 25-45 years who received the YFV17D yellow fever vaccine. CDR3s include the opening cysteine and the closing phenylalanine or tryptophan. The order of the fields is clone size, J gene, D gene, V gene, CDR3 protein, CDR3 DNA. D genes are given only for firm matches. A clone size is listed for some rows: how often the clone was seen (once, few, many), or a class if it is expanded.

>-|TRBJ2-6|TRBD2|TRBV20-1
CSARAGGAGPGANVLTF
TGCAGTGCTAGAGCGGGAGGAGCGGGACCTGGGGCCAACGTCCTGACTTTC
>once|TRBJ1-2|-|TRBV7-2
CASSLGGVSNYGYTF
TGTGCCAGCAGCTTAGGCGGGGTTTCTAACTATGGCTACACCTTC
>-|TRBJ2-7|-|TRBV27
CASSLWEGSYEQYF
TGTGCCAGCAGTTTATGGGAAGGCTCCTACGAGCAGTACTTC
>few|TRBJ2-5|-|TRBV20-1
CSAILPRDTGETQYF
TGCAGTGCGATCCTCCCGAGGGACACCGGAGAGACCCAGTACTTC
>few|TRBJ2-5|TRBD2|TRBV10-1
CASSPGLAGEGAQYF
TGCGCCAGCAGCCCCGGACTAGCGGGGGAAGGAGCCCAGTACTTC
>few|TRBJ2-2|TRBD2|TRBV20-1
CSADYGLAGTSDTGELFF
TGCAGTGCCGATTACGGGCTAGCGGGGACCTCGGACACCGGGGAGCTGTTTTTT
>-|TRBJ2-1|-|TRBV7-8
CASSTSPGDNEQFF
TGTGCCAGCAGCACCTCCCCGGGCGACAATGAGCAGTTCTTC
>-|TRBJ1-1|-|TRBV3-1
CASSSQGGGTEAFF
TGTGCCAGCAGCTCCCAGGGAGGGGGAACTGAAGCTTTCTTT
>-|TRBJ2-3|-|TRBV20-1
CSAIDNTDTQYF
TGCAGTGCTATAGACAACACAGATACGCAGTATTTT
>-|TRBJ2-7|-|TRBV29-1
CSVAVSYEQYF
TGCAGCGTGGCGGTCTCCTACGAGCAGTACTTC
>many|TRBJ2-3|-|TRBV29-1
CSVGPSSNTDTQYF
TGCAGCGTCGGACCCTCTTCTAACACAGATACGCAGTATTTT
>few|TRBJ2-7|-|TRBV20-1
CSAPSGSELPRYF
TGCAGTGCCCCGAGTGGGTCGGAGCTCCCTCGTTACTTC
>few|TRBJ2-1|-|TRBV7-9
CASSFLHEQFF
TGTGCCAGCAGCTTTCTCCATGAGCAGTTCTTC
>-|TRBJ2-3|-|TRBV20-1
CSAQSASSTDTQYF
TGCAGTGCCCAGAGCGCGTCTAGCACAGATACGCAGTATTTT
>few|TRBJ1-5|-|TRBV5-1
CASSSRGGGNQPQHF
TGCGCCAGCAGCTCCCGAGGGGGTGGAAATCAGCCCCAGCATTTT
>many|TRBJ2-1|-|TRBV7-3
CASSPHPEGLAGEQFF
TGTGCCAGCAGCCCCCATCCCGAGGGGCTTGCGGGTGAGCAGTTCTTC
>-|TRBJ2-1|-|TRBV28
CASRRRVLLDEQFF
TGTGCCAGCAGACGCCGGGTCCTACTGGATGAGCAGTTCTTC
>-|TRBJ2-7|-|TRBV6-1
CASSGRERASREQYF
TGTGCCAGCAGTGGCCGGGAGAGGGCCTCCCGCGAGCAGTACTTC